The TCR beta chain described here comes from a study of OX40 agonist ivuxolimab in advanced cancers. As for the study more broadly: Ivuxolimab, which targeted the costimulatory receptor OX40 (CD134), was an agonistic, fully human IgG2 monoclonal antibody. Prior anti-PD-1, anti-PD-L1 or anti-CTLA-4 therapy was permitted, and about two fifths of dose-escalation patients had received checkpoint inhibitors. Among the approximately 50 dose-escalation patients, about 19 had hepatocellular carcinoma, about 15 melanoma, 9 renal cell carcinoma and 9 head and neck cancer. Intravenous ivuxolimab was administered to patients every 2 weeks at six dose levels: 0.01, 0.1, 0.3, 1.5, 3 and 10 mg/kg. Partial responses occurred in three dose-escalation patients: two with cutaneous melanoma and one with hepatocellular carcinoma. Peripheral TCRbeta sequencing was intended to test whether TCR sequence diversity was altered and clonal T-cell expansion was caused by ivuxolimab. The paper reports the monotherapy dose-escalation portion (N of about 47 patients) of the phase I ivuxolimab trial. A male proportion of 82.7% and a mean age of approximately 60 years, ranging from roughly 23 to 80, were recorded for the dose-escalation cohort. What the authors observed across the whole study: Which antigens the clonally expanded peripheral T cells were specific for was not determined. In the 0.1-3.0 mg/kg groups, partial responders were among the patients with the lowest normalized peripheral clonal expansion, particularly in CD8+ T cells. After ivuxolimab, CD8+ T cells had more expanded clones than CD4+ T cells on average. Low levels of normalized T-cell clonal expansion were also shown by some nonresponding patients. At doses from 0.1 to 3.0 mg/kg, clonal expansion was seen in both CD4+ and CD8+ blood T cells between baseline and week 6.

This clone appeared once. Its antigen remains undetermined. Within one base of it there is no much larger clone, and no base qualities were kept. Genomic DNA was isolated from the sorted cells so that the TCRbeta CDR3 region could be sequenced. The immunoSEQ Assay was used for sequencing of TCRbeta CDR3 regions. The immuneACCESS repertoire file appears here via TCRdb, limited to in-frame rearrangements. These files lack a portion of the clones; in checked studies, under half of the deficit traces to unresolved V genes, and the cause of the others is not known. The sample table lists under 40,000 clones, over 60% of them with a count of one. The leading ten clones occupy approximately 12% of the sample. CDR1 and CDR2 (KGHSH, LQKENI) derive from the germline V gene. Including cysteine and phenylalanine, the CDR3 has 15 amino acids. Only the CDR3 region is kept as DNA, spanning 45 bases read in frame from base 1. V is reduced by 3 bases and J by 7 bases, leaving a spacing of 18 bases between them.

The trial excluded patients who had a history of autoimmune disease or were on systemic immunosuppression. Peripheral blood for TCR sequencing was drawn from every dose cohort at baseline, at cycle 4 day 1 and at cycle 7 day 1. Samples were obtained from an open-label, multicenter, first-in-human phase I dose-escalation trial of ivuxolimab. Adults with locally advanced or metastatic melanoma, renal cell carcinoma, hepatocellular carcinoma or head and neck squamous cell carcinoma were enrolled in the trial. Before TCR sequencing, CD4+ T cells and CD8+ T cells were sorted from peripheral blood as separate populations.

This receptor was obtained from an adult with an advanced solid tumor such as melanoma, head and neck, liver or kidney cancer. The sequence joins TRBV18 to TRBJ1-1; the D region possibly corresponds to TRBD1 (5 bases align). The source was CD4+ or CD8+ T cells sorted from blood, collected in a trial of the OX40 agonist ivuxolimab. The sequenced DNA is TGTGCCAGCTCACCGATGAAACAGGAATTTGGTGAAGCTTTCTTT. Its translation reads: CASSPMKQEFGEAFF.